Following are 28 T cell receptor beta chains from one sample sequenced in a study of monozygotic twins with inflammatory bowel disease. No DNA is given; TCRdb re-called the 5' RACE reads and lists each CDR3 protein once. The data include approximately 400,000 distinct CDR3 sequences; the top ten clones carry approximately 2.3%. Input material: blood. Receptor source: a human donor with ulcerative colitis or Crohn's disease, or a healthy co-twin of an affected twin (not recorded which).

This sequence joins TRBV12-3 or TRBV12-4 and TRBJ2-5; absent DNA, TCRdb's TRBD2 call cannot be checked. This CDR3 comprises 14 residues. CDR3 region: CASSRSGMEKTQYF.

This chain connects TRBV5-1 to TRBJ2-3; the D call from TCRdb, TRBD2, cannot be confirmed without DNA. Germline V gene data show CDR1 as SGHRS and CDR2 as YFSETQ. This CDR3 comprises 16 residues. The CDR3 sequence is CASSREARPSTDTQYF.

The chain carries TRBV7-2 and TRBJ1-3. This CDR3 region has 17 residues. The germline V gene encodes CDR1 SGHTA and CDR2 FQGNSA. The CDR3 sequence is CASSLIWRAISGNTIYF.

This chain links TRBV3-1 with TRBJ1-6; the D gene TCRdb calls, TRBD1, cannot be checked with no DNA. Germline lookup yields CDR1 LGHDT and CDR2 YNNKEL (reference sequence). This CDR3 has 17 amino acids. The CDR3 spells CASSQDISPGVDSPLHF.

The V and J genes are TRBV5-1 and TRBJ1-1; no DNA is available, so the TRBD1 call from TCRdb remains unchecked. CDR3 length: 15 amino acids. Germline values: CDR1 SGHRS, CDR2 YFSETQ. CDR3 amino acids: CASSWAGHPNTEAFF.

The rearrangement joins TRBV7-2 to TRBJ2-7; the TCRdb D gene call, TRBD1, has no DNA to confirm it. Germline CDR1 and CDR2: SGHTA and FQGNSA. The CDR3 has 15 residues. CDR3 residues: CASSVPGRSTSEQYF.

V gene TRBV7-2 combines with J gene TRBJ1-2; TCRdb's assignment of TRBD1 cannot be checked, as there is no DNA. This CDR3 is 13 amino acids long. Germline V gives CDR1 SGHTA, CDR2 FQGNSA. CDR3: CASSSLGQGRYTF.

The V gene is TRBV20-1, the J gene TRBJ2-7; there is no DNA to check the TCRdb D call of TRBD1. This CDR3 contains 12 residues. Germline V lookup: CDR1 DFQATT, CDR2 SNEGSKA (reference sequence). CDR3: CSVPDRYYEQYF.

The chain employs TRBV30 and TRBJ1-5; TCRdb's D call, TRBD1, is unchecked because there is no DNA. This CDR3 is built from 16 residues. Germline V gives CDR1 GTSNPN, CDR2 SVGIG (reference sequence). CDR3 loop: CAWSLPIRGRGQPQHF. The variable domain in full, completed from reference TRBV30 and TRBJ1-5, reads SQTIHQWPATLVQPVGSPLSLECTVEGTSNPNLYWYRQAAGRGLQLLFYSVGIGQISSEVPQNLSASRPQDRQFILSSKKLLLSDSGFYLCAWSLPIRGRGQPQHFGDGTRLSIL.

This chain links TRBV27 with TRBJ1-1; TCRdb proposes TRBD1, but this gene call is untestable without DNA. This CDR3 contains 17 residues. Germline V gene sequence: CDR1 MNHEY, CDR2 SMNVEV (reference sequence). The CDR3 sequence: CASSPTGQGPRPTEAFF.

The V call is TRBV6-1, the J call TRBJ1-5. Germline V CDR1 and CDR2: MNHNS, SASEGT. The CDR3 sequence is 15 residues long. The CDR3 is CASKHDSYSNQPQHF.

CDR3 region: CAIKPDNQETQYF. This rearrangement joins TRBV10-3 to TRBJ2-5. This CDR3 region has 13 residues. The germline CDR1 and CDR2 sequences are ENHRY and SYGVKD.

The chain couples TRBV20-1 to TRBJ1-1; the D gene TCRdb calls, TRBD1, cannot be checked with no DNA. Germline CDR1 and CDR2: DFQATT and SNEGSKA (reference sequence). The CDR3 runs 12 residues. Here the CDR3 reads CSAREGTGEAFF.

This rearrangement joins TRBV5-1 to TRBJ1-6. The CDR3 totals 15 residues. CDR1 and CDR2 (germline): SGHRS, YFSETQ. The CDR3 sequence: CASSLRGTEGAPLHF.

This chain links TRBV7-2 with TRBJ2-1; no DNA is available, so the TRBD1 call from TCRdb remains unchecked. This CDR3 comprises 12 residues. Germline V gives CDR1 SGHTA, CDR2 FQGNSA. The CDR3 spells CASSPWGDEQFF.

The chain combines TRBV6-5 with TRBJ1-3; TCRdb calls TRBD1, which cannot be checked without DNA. The CDR3 is made up of 14 amino acids. The V gene's germline CDR1 is MNHEY and CDR2 SVGAGI. This CDR3 reads CASSYTRDSHTIYF.

This sequence joins TRBV5-1 and TRBJ2-7; the D gene TCRdb calls, TRBD2, cannot be checked with no DNA. The germline CDR1 and CDR2 sequences are SGHRS and YFSETQ. This CDR3 contains 13 residues. CDR3 in amino acids: CASGTSVAREQYF.

This chain links TRBV5-4 with TRBJ1-2. Germline values: CDR1 SGHNT, CDR2 YYREEE (reference sequence). This CDR3 is built from 16 residues. CDR3 region: CASSGGALRVGYGYTF. Together with reference TRBV5-4 and TRBJ1-2, the CDR3 gives the full variable domain: ETGVTQSPTHLIKTRGQQVTLRCSSQSGHNTVSWYQQALGQGPQFIFQYYREEENGRGNFPPRFSGLQFPNYSSELNVNALELDDSALYLCASSGGALRVGYGYTFGSGTRLTVV.

The rearrangement uses TRBV5-1 and TRBJ1-2; TCRdb's D call of TRBD1 is untestable without DNA. The germline V gene has CDR1 SGHRS and CDR2 YFSETQ. The CDR3 covers 13 residues. CDR3 residues: CASSLEGADGYTF.

The chain carries TRBV5-1 and TRBJ2-7; TCRdb indicates TRBD1, and absent DNA this call remains unverified. CDR3 length: 13 amino acids. Per germline, CDR1 SGHRS and CDR2 YFSETQ. The CDR3 sequence: CASSGAATYEQYF.

This chain connects TRBV7-9 to TRBJ2-7; TCRdb's D call of TRBD1 is untestable without DNA. CDR1 and CDR2 from the germline V gene are SEHNR and FQNEAQ (reference sequence). The CDR3 runs 15 residues. Here the CDR3 reads CASSGPGQGTVEQYF. The full variable domain, completed using reference TRBV7-9 and TRBJ2-7, is DTGVSQNPRHKITKRGQNVTFRCDPISEHNRLYWYRQTLGQGPEFLTYFQNEAQLEKSRLLSDRFSAERPKGSFSTLEIQRTEQGDSAMYLCASSGPGQGTVEQYFGPGTRLTVT.

CDR3 amino acids: CASSHYGTGTEAFF. V and J are TRBV5-1 and TRBJ1-1; TCRdb outputs TRBD1, but without DNA this stays unchecked. CDR1 is SGHRS, CDR2 YFSETQ, per germline. The CDR3 spans 14 residues.

V and J are TRBV7-9 and TRBJ2-1; without DNA, the TCRdb call of TRBD1 cannot be checked. This CDR3 is 17 amino acids long. CDR1 is SEHNR, CDR2 FQNEAQ, per germline (reference sequence). The CDR3 reads CASYGYRTGAGDNEQFF.

The chain uses TRBV7-2 and TRBJ2-5; the TCRdb D gene call, TRBD2, has no DNA to confirm it. The CDR3 covers 14 residues. Germline V lookup: CDR1 SGHTA, CDR2 FQGNSA. The CDR3 here is CASSLITRKETQYF. The entire variable domain, with the rest obtained from reference TRBV7-2 and TRBJ2-5, is as follows: GAGVSQSPSNKVTEKGKDVELRCDPISGHTALYWYRQSLGQGLEFLIYFQGNSAPDKSGLPSDRFSAERTGGSVSTLTIQRTQQEDSAVYLCASSLITRKETQYFGPGTRLLVL.

The rearrangement links TRBV5-1 to TRBJ2-1; TCRdb gives TRBD1 as the D gene, but with no DNA this cannot be confirmed. The CDR3 consists of 16 residues. CDR1 and CDR2 (germline): SGHRS, YFSETQ. CDR3 region: CASSLGLGQGYNEQFF.

The J gene is TRBJ2-7, the V gene TRBV13; the D call from TCRdb, TRBD1, cannot be confirmed without DNA. Germline V gives CDR1 PRHDT, CDR2 FYEKMQ (reference sequence). The CDR3 contains 14 residues. CDR3 loop: CASSIAGSSSEQYF.

The chain is built from TRBV7-2 and TRBJ1-2. The CDR3 totals 12 residues. The germline CDR1 and CDR2 sequences are SGHTA and FQGNSA. The CDR3 sequence: CASSLEIGGYTF. The whole variable domain, remainder taken from reference TRBV7-2 and TRBJ1-2, is GAGVSQSPSNKVTEKGKDVELRCDPISGHTALYWYRQSLGQGLEFLIYFQGNSAPDKSGLPSDRFSAERTGGSVSTLTIQRTQQEDSAVYLCASSLEIGGYTFGSGTRLTVV.

CDR3: CASSRTGGGTLDEQFF. This chain uses TRBV3-1 with TRBJ2-1; TCRdb's assignment of TRBD1 cannot be checked, as there is no DNA. CDR1 is LGHDT, CDR2 YNNKEL, per germline (reference sequence). There are 16 residues in the CDR3.